A single sample is the source of the 3 T cell receptor beta chains below, sequenced in a study of radiotherapy plus CTLA-4 blockade in lung cancer. Assay used: immunoSEQ multiplex PCR; TCRdb lists only in-frame clones, some missing. The sample gives over 80,000 clones, roughly four fifths of which show up once; more than 0.75% is in the top ten. The specimen comprised peripheral blood, sampled from a patient treated with radiotherapy plus ipilimumab. Source of these receptors: a human donor with non-small cell lung cancer who had stable disease on radiotherapy plus ipilimumab.

The V gene is TRBV5-1, the J gene TRBJ2-4; D remains ambiguous. V lost 0 bases, J lost 8 bases, and 12 bases lay in between. Per the germline V gene, CDR1 is SGHRS and CDR2 is YFSETQ. This CDR3 contains 14 residues. CDR3 nucleotides: TGCGCCAGCAGCTTGGCCAGTGACATGGACATTCAGTACTTC. Translating gives CASSLASDMDIQYF. The complete variable domain, with remaining parts taken from reference TRBV5-1 and TRBJ2-4, reads KAGVTQTPRYLIKTRGQQVTLSCSPISGHRSVSWYQQTPGQGLQFLFEYFSETQRNKGNFPGRFSGRQFSNSRSEMNVSTLELGDSALYLCASSLASDMDIQYFGAGTRLSVL.

This sequence joins TRBV6-6 and TRBJ1-2; 7 bases fit TRBD1. Germline V lookup: CDR1 MNHNY, CDR2 SVGAGI (reference sequence). Trimming removed 5 bases from V and 0 bases from J; junction bases left unmatched: 9. This CDR3 is 16 amino acids long. The CDR3 protein is CASSLTGAIANYGYTF. Written as DNA, the CDR3 is TGTGCCAGCAGTCTTACAGGGGCGATAGCTAACTATGGCTACACCTTC.

The genes are TRBV9 and TRBJ2-2, with 13 nucleotides matching TRBD2. V shed 5 bases and J 7 bases; nucleotides not matched to a gene: 5. The CDR3 spans 15 residues. Germline V gene sequence: CDR1 SGDLS, CDR2 YYNGEE. In nucleotides, the CDR3 is TGTGCCAGCAGGGGGACTAGCGGGAAGAACGGGGAGCTGTTTTTT. It is translated as CASRGTSGKNGELFF. Full variable domain (missing parts from reference TRBV9 and TRBJ2-2): DSGVTQTPKHLITATGQRVTLRCSPRSGDLSVYWYQQSLDQGLQFLIQYYNGEERAKGNILERFSAQQFPDLHSELNLSSLELGDSALYFCASRGTSGKNGELFFGEGSRLTVL.